This T cell receptor beta chain was captured by sequencing in a study of regulatory T cells in long-lasting Graves disease. Findings of the study overall: With a few thousand shared public clonotypes, persistent patients exceeded new patients, who shared about a thousand. Newly diagnosed disease favored TRBV20-1 and TRBJ2-1 over persistent disease.

Time point: newly diagnosed GD, antithyroid drugs for less than 3 months. From RNA extracted from PBMCs, the TCR library was made. In this sample, this clonotype turned up many times. The antigen remains undetermined. Sequence at one end of the junction differs from germline and may be a read error. The authors built TCR beta libraries using iRepertoire HTBI primers and Arm-PCR of CDR3 regions. Using its own MiXCR run on the multiplex PCR reads, TCRdb lists one record per CDR3 protein. This sample has roughly 420,000 distinct CDR3 sequences, with about a sixth found just once. Germline V gives CDR1 GTSNPN, CDR2 SVGIG (reference sequence). The CDR3 spans 12 residues. Separately, the same data were catalogued under a study of T cells in Graves' hyperthyroidism and ophthalmopathy. This second study says: No progression to ophthalmopathy during 18 months of follow-up defined stable disease. A 13 V-J model separated ophthalmopathy from stable hyperthyroidism.

The receptor's source is a woman aged 25-40 years with Graves disease. The genes are TRBV30 and TRBJ1-1; D gene unclear. The sample in question was peripheral blood mononuclear cells (PBMCs), obtained at new diagnosis, from a patient treated with antithyroid drugs. In DNA, the CDR3 is TGTGCCGCAAATTGGTGGAACACCGAAGCTTTCTTT. It codes for CAANWWNTEAFF.